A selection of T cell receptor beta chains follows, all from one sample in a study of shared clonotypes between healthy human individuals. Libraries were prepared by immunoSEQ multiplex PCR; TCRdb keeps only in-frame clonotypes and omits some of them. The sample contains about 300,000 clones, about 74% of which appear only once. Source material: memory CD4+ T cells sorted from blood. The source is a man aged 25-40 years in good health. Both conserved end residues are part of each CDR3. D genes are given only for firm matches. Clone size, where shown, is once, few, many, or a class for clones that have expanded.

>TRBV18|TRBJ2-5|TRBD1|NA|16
TGTGCCAGCTCACCACGGACAGGGCGGGTAAAAGAGACCCAGTACTTC
CASSPRTGRVKETQYF
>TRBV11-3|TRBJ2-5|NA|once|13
TGTGCCAGCAGCTTATCAGGGGAAGAGACCCAGTACTTC
CASSLSGEETQYF
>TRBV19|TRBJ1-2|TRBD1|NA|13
TGTGCCAGTAACCCGGGACAGAACTATGGCTACACCTTC
CASNPGQNYGYTF
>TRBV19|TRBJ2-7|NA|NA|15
TGTGCCAGTAGTATAGGGCGGACCGAATACTACGAGCAGTACTTC
CASSIGRTEYYEQYF
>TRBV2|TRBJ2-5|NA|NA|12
TGTGCCAGCAGCCGGACAGAAGAGACCCAGTACTTC
CASSRTEETQYF
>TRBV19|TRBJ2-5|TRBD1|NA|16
TGTGCCAGTAGTATCGTCGGACAGGGGTTTGGGGAGACCCAGTACTTC
CASSIVGQGFGETQYF
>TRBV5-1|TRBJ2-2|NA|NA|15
TGCGCCAGCAGCTTGCTGGAGGAGGGCACCGGGGAGCTGTTTTTT
CASSLLEEGTGELFF
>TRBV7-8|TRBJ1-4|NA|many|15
TGTGCCAGCAGCGACCGGGGGCGGACAGATGAAAAACTGTTTTTT
CASSDRGRTDEKLFF
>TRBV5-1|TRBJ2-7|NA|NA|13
TGCGCCAGCAGCTTGACTAGCAGCCACGAGCAGTACTTC
CASSLTSSHEQYF
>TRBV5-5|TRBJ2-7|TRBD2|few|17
TGTGCCAGCAGCTTCGGACTAGCGGGAGGGAATTTATACGAGCAGTACTTC
CASSFGLAGGNLYEQYF
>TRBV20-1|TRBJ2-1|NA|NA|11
TGCAGTCTAACCCTCCCCAATGAGCAGTTCTTC
CSLTLPNEQFF
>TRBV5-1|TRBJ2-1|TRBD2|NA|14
TGCGCCAGCACAATAGCGGGAGTAAACTATGAGCAGTTCTTC
CASTIAGVNYEQFF
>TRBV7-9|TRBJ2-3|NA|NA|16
TGTGCCAGCAGCCCCGGACACGGATATAGCACAGATACGCAGTATTTT
CASSPGHGYSTDTQYF
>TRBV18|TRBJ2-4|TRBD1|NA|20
TGTGCCAGCTCACCACTCCCTCGAGTCTGGGACAGGGTAGGGGGAAACATTCAGTACTTC
CASSPLPRVWDRVGGNIQYF
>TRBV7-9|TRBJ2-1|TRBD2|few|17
TGTGCCAGCAGCTTAGGCCGGGGCGGGAGGGCCCTCAATGAGCAGTTCTTC
CASSLGRGGRALNEQFF
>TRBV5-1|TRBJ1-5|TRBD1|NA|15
TGCGCCAGCAGCTTGGGGGTTACAGGGGAACAGCCCCAGCATTTT
CASSLGVTGEQPQHF
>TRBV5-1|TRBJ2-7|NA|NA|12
TGCGCCAGCAGCCGGGACACCTACGAGCAGTACTTC
CASSRDTYEQYF
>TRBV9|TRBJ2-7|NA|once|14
TGTGCCAGCAGCGTAGCCGGGACAACCTACGAGCAGTACTTC
CASSVAGTTYEQYF
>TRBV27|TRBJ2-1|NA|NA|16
TGTGCCAGCAGATCGAGATGGGGGAGTGGGGGCAATGAGCAGTTCTTC
CASRSRWGSGGNEQFF
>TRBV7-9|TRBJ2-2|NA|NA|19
TGTGCCAGCAGCTTAAACGGGGCAGACACTTCCGCGAACACCGGGGAGCTGTTTTTT
CASSLNGADTSANTGELFF
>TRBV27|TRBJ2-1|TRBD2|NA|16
TGTGCCAGCAGTTATAGACTAGCGGGGGGACTGAATGAGCAGTTCTTC
CASSYRLAGGLNEQFF
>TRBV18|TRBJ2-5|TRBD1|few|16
TGTGCCAGCTCACCACGAGACAGGGATGACCAAGAGACCCAGTACTTC
CASSPRDRDDQETQYF
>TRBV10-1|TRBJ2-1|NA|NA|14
TGCGCCAGCAGTGAGTCAGGGTTAGTCCATGAGCAGTTCTTC
CASSESGLVHEQFF
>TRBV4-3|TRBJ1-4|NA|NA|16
TGCGCCAGCAGCCAAGCGACCGGGGCAACTAATGAAAAACTGTTTTTT
CASSQATGATNEKLFF
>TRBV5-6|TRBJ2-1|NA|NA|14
TGTGCCAGCAGCTTGGGAGGGGCGCTGGTTGAGCAGTTCTTC
CASSLGGALVEQFF
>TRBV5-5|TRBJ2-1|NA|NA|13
TGTGCCAGCAGCTTGGAGGGGCTCAATGAGCAGTTCTTC
CASSLEGLNEQFF
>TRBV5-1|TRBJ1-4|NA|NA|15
TGCGCCAGCAGCACAACGGAAGCAACTAATGAAAAACTGTTTTTT
CASSTTEATNEKLFF
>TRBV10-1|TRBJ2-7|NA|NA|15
TGCGCCAGCAGTGATCCCCGGTCACCTTTCTACGAGCAGTACTTC
CASSDPRSPFYEQYF
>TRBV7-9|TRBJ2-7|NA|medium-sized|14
TGTGCCAGCAGCTTAGCTGGCGTAGACTACGAGCAGTACTTC
CASSLAGVDYEQYF
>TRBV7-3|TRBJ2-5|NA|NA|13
TGTGCCAGCAGCTTAGCCAGGGAAGAGACCCAGTACTTC
CASSLAREETQYF
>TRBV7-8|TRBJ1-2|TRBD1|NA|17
TGTGCCAGCAGCTCATTCACGACAGGGGGGAGAAACTATGGCTACACCTTC
CASSSFTTGGRNYGYTF
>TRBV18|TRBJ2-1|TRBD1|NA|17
TGTGCCAGCTCACCACCCGGGACAGTCCCCTTATACAATGAGCAGTTCTTC
CASSPPGTVPLYNEQFF
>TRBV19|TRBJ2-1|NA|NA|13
TGTGCCAGTTCGTTTTTGTCCCGCTATGAGCAGTTCTTC
CASSFLSRYEQFF
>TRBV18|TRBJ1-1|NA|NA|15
TGTGCCAGCTCACCATCAGGGCGGATCAACACTGAAGCTTTCTTT
CASSPSGRINTEAFF
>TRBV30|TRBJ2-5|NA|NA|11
TGTGCCTGGAGAGGACAGGAGACCCAGTACTTC
CAWRGQETQYF
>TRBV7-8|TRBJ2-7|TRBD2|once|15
TGTGCCAGCAGCCCAGTGGGGGGGAGCTCCTACGAGCAGTACTTC
CASSPVGGSSYEQYF
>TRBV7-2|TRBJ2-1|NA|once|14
TGTGCCAGCAGGCCGGGACCACTTGTCGTTGAGCAGTTCTTC
CASRPGPLVVEQFF
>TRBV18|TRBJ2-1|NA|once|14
TGTGCCAGCTCACCATTCCGAGTAGCCAATGAGCAGTTCTTC
CASSPFRVANEQFF
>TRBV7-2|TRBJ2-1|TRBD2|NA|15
TGTGCCAGCAGTTTACGGGCGGGAGATGGACACGAGCAGTTCTTC
CASSLRAGDGHEQFF
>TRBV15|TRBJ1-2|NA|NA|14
TGTGCCACCAAGGGAAAGGGAGCTAACTATGGCTACACCTTC
CATKGKGANYGYTF
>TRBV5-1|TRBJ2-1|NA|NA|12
TGCGCCAGCAGCTCCGATCAGGGAGGGCAGTTCTTC
CASSSDQGGQFF
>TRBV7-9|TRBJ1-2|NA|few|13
TGTGCCAGCAGCTTATCGGGTTCCTATGGCTACACCTTC
CASSLSGSYGYTF
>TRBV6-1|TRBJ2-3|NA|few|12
TGTGCCAGCAGTGAAACTAGTGCTACGCAGTATTTT
CASSETSATQYF
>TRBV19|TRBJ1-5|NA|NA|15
TGTTCTTGTGCCAGTATTTCGGTCCTGAATCAGCCCCAGCATTTT
CSCASISVLNQPQHF
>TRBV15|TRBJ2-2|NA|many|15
TGTGCCACCAGCAGAGTCACAGGGAACACCGGGGAGCTGTTTTTT
CATSRVTGNTGELFF